This TCR beta chain was obtained from a study of blood T cell repertoires in COVID-19. In germline, CDR1 is SGDLS, CDR2 YYNGEE. V lost 0 bases, J lost 3 bases, and 18 bases lay in between. The CDR3 has 17 residues. Using immunoSEQ multiplex PCR, the repertoire was profiled, and TCRdb retains in-frame clones only, with some absent. The repertoire holds some 400,000 clones, with roughly nine tenths as singletons. This sequence originates from a woman aged 40 to 50 who had been exposed to COVID-19. The gene calls are TRBV9 and TRBJ1-2, with TRBD1 as a possible D gene (6 bases). The sequenced material came from PBMCs or T cells enriched from blood (not recorded which). CDR3 amino acids: CASSVDAGQQGDYGYTF. The CDR3 DNA sequence: TGTGCCAGCAGCGTAGATGCCGGTCAACAGGGTGACTATGGCTACACCTTC. The full variable domain, rest sourced from reference TRBV9 and TRBJ1-2, is DSGVTQTPKHLITATGQRVTLRCSPRSGDLSVYWYQQSLDQGLQFLIQYYNGEERAKGNILERFSAQQFPDLHSELNLSSLELGDSALYFCASSVDAGQQGDYGYTFGSGTRLTVV.